This TCR beta chain was sequenced for a study of control samples from healthy donors and cancer patients. TCRdb's copy holds only in-frame clones and misses some; the assay was immunoSEQ multiplex PCR. The sample lists under 85,000 clones, 84% seen once, with around 10% in the top ten. This CDR3 region has 16 residues. Per germline, CDR1 LNHNV and CDR2 YYDKDF (reference sequence). V lost 6 bases and J lost 6, with 20 bases in between. The sequence was collected from a man between 60 and 70 years old with head and neck cancer. Sequenced: PBMCs. The chain carries TRBV15 and TRBJ2-2, with TRBD2 as a possible D gene (6 bases). CDR3 in DNA: TGTGCCACCAGAGATGGGGGGAGTACCTTGGCCGGGGAGCTGTTTTTT. It encodes CATRDGGSTLAGELFF.